This entry lists 14 T cell receptor beta chains sequenced from one sample in a study of molecular identifiers for immune sequencing clone quantification. One entry per CDR3 protein results from TCRdb running MiXCR on the PCR reads. The table includes about 68,000 distinct CDR3 sequences, approximately 18% detected once. The sequencing sample was made of naive CD8+ T cells from blood, with Jurkat cell RNA spiked in. Subset here: FACS-sorted CD8+CD4-CCR7+CD45RA+ naive T cells. These receptors all stem from a human donor in good health. Some libraries in this study had Jurkat cell RNA spiked in.

As regards this clonotype: This could be a read error, since a much larger clone is one nucleotide away. This chain uses TRBV7-8 with TRBJ2-5; D uncertain. Germline V gene data show CDR1 as SGHVS and CDR2 as FQNEAQ. This CDR3 comprises 15 residues. The CDR3 DNA reads TGTGCCGGCAGCTTATTTGGTTCACGACAAGAGACCCAGTACTTC. This translates into CAGSLFGSRQETQYF.

This clonotype came up many times. J is TRBJ2-7 and V is TRBV7-2; D gene unclear. Germline CDR1 reads SGHTA; CDR2 reads FQGNSA. V was cut by 5 bases and J by 0 bases, with 14 bases left in between. This CDR3 is built from 15 residues. CDR3 in amino acids: CASSQDHMSSYEQYF. CDR3 DNA: TGTGCCAGCAGCCAAGATCATATGAGCTCCTACGAGCAGTACTTC.

The chain links TRBV9 to TRBJ2-1; D not resolved. Germline CDR1 SGDLS, CDR2 YYNGEE. Trimming pared 0 bases from V and 9 bases from J, leaving 10 bases between. This CDR3 has 13 amino acids. In DNA form, the CDR3 reads TGTGCCAGCAGCGTAGTGGGTGCGGTTGAGCAGTTCTTC. Its protein product is CASSVVGAVEQFF. The full variable domain, rest sourced from reference TRBV9 and TRBJ2-1, is DSGVTQTPKHLITATGQRVTLRCSPRSGDLSVYWYQQSLDQGLQFLIQYYNGEERAKGNILERFSAQQFPDLHSELNLSSLELGDSALYFCASSVVGAVEQFFGPGTRLTVL.

This clonotype was counted at least ten times. V gene TRBV6-5 combines with J gene TRBJ1-4; unclear D gene. The V end was cut by 6 bases, the J end by 0 bases, with 11 bases between. The CDR3 has 15 amino acids. Germline assignment: CDR1 MNHEY and CDR2 SVGAGI. In DNA form, the CDR3 reads TGTGCCAGCAGAAGGGTCAGAACAACTAATGAAAAACTGTTTTTT. Translating it yields CASRRVRTTNEKLFF.

This clonotype was seen ten or more times. The CDR3 nucleotides read TGTGCCAGCAGCTTTACCGGGAGCTCCTATGGCTACACCTTC. Encoded protein: CASSFTGSSYGYTF. The V call is TRBV14, the J call TRBJ1-2; D not certain. V was pared by 5 bases and J by 4 bases, with 14 bases between. The CDR3 runs to 14 residues. Germline CDR1 is SGHDN and CDR2 is FVKESK.

Notes on this clonotype: The junction shows a germline mismatch at one end, possibly a read error. V and J are TRBV7-2 and TRBJ2-1; 11 nucleotides align to TRBD2. The CDR3 contains 19 residues. Germline V CDR1 and CDR2: SGHTA, FQGNSA. CDR3 bases: TGTGCCAGCAGCCCACTAGCGGGAGATCCCTCGAGCTCCCACAATGAGCAGTTCTTC. This sequence encodes CASSPLAGDPSSSHNEQFF.

In this sample, this clonotype turned up many times. This chain joins TRBV4-3 and TRBJ2-2; D not resolved. Germline assignment: CDR1 LGHNA and CDR2 YSLEER. V lost 0 bases, J lost 5 bases, and 13 bases lay in between. The CDR3 has 16 amino acids. CDR3 sequence (DNA): TGCGCCAGCAGCCAAGAGTTGGCGGCGCAGACCGGGGAGCTGTTTTTT. It encodes CASSQELAAQTGELFF.

This clonotype was observed many times. The rearrangement joins TRBV30 to TRBJ2-3; D remains ambiguous. This CDR3 has 14 amino acids. CDR1 and CDR2 from the germline V gene are GTSNPN and SVGIG (reference sequence). Trimming removed 5 bases at V and 6 bases at J, with 18 bases between. The CDR3 region has the DNA TGTGCCTGGGGCCTCCCCCAAGTGGCGGATACGCAGTATTTT. Translating gives CAWGLPQVADTQYF.

The gene calls are TRBV6-5 and TRBJ2-7; the D gene is possibly TRBD1 (6 bases). This CDR3 has 17 amino acids. Between the trimmed V and J ends, which lost 2 bases and 6 bases, there was a span of 23 bases. The germline V gene encodes CDR1 MNHEY and CDR2 SVGAGI. The CDR3 region is CASSYRVGIEGVFEQYF. The CDR3 DNA follows: TGTGCCAGCAGTTACCGCGTGGGGATAGAGGGGGTTTTCGAGCAGTACTTC.

This clonotype has at least ten counts. The genes are TRBV7-9 and TRBJ2-7, with D maybe TRBD1 (5 bases). Deletions cut 6 bases from V and 4 bases from J, with 22 bases between. The CDR3 spans 16 residues. Germline CDR1 reads SEHNR; CDR2 reads FQNEAQ (reference sequence). The CDR3 coding sequence is TGTGCCAGCAGTTCTACAAGATCGGACAAGATATACGAGCAGTACTTC. Translation gives CASSSTRSDKIYEQYF. Combining the CDR3 with reference TRBV7-9 and TRBJ2-7 gives the whole variable domain DTGVSQNPRHKITKRGQNVTFRCDPISEHNRLYWYRQTLGQGPEFLTYFQNEAQLEKSRLLSDRFSAERPKGSFSTLEIQRTEQGDSAMYLCASSSTRSDKIYEQYFGPGTRLTVT.

This clonotype was found a few times. This may stem from a read error, because a much larger clone lies one nucleotide away. The rearrangement uses TRBV24-1 and TRBJ2-2; D is perhaps TRBD1 or TRBD2 (6 bases each). Germline CDR1 is KGHDR and CDR2 is SFDVKD. Trimming pared 1 base from V and 4 bases from J, leaving 18 bases between. The CDR3 runs 18 residues. The CDR3 sequence is CATSDFGGLEGGTGELFF. Written as DNA, the CDR3 is TGTGCCACCAGTGATTTTGGGGGGCTAGAAGGGGGCACCGGGGAGCTGTTTTTT.

Note on this clonotype: Given a much more abundant clone one base away, this may be a read error. The rearrangement uses TRBV28 and TRBJ1-2, with D possibly matching TRBD1 (5 bases). The CDR3 length is 16 residues. Germline V lookup: CDR1 MDHEN, CDR2 SYDVKM. CDR3 sequence: CASSWGLSGPPYGHTF. The CDR3 nucleotides read TGTGCCAGCAGTTGGGGCCTTTCGGGCCCCCCCTATGGCCACACCTTC.

Comment on this clonotype: Being one base from a much bigger clone, this may be a read error. This chain joins TRBV11-2 and TRBJ2-3; possibly TRBD2 for D (6 bases). The CDR3 spans 13 residues. Trimming took 3 bases from V and 6 from J, leaving 10 bases between them. CDR1 is SGHAT and CDR2 is FQNNGV in the germline V gene. The CDR3 DNA is TGTGCCAGCAGCTTGACTAGTCTGGATACGCAGTATTTT. It codes for CASSLTSLDTQYF.

The CDR3 DNA sequence: TGTGCCAGCAGCTTAACTCCCAAGGGTGAGGAGCAGTTCTTC. It specifies CASSLTPKGEEQFF. The chain has TRBV7-3 and TRBJ2-1; no clear D gene. Trimming cost V 0 bases and J 10 bases, with 13 bases left between them. CDR3 size: 14 residues. CDR1 and CDR2 (germline): SGHTA, FQGTGA.